One sample yielded the 8 T cell receptor beta chains listed below, sequenced in a study of T cells after yellow fever vaccination. MiXCR, applied by TCRdb to the 5' RACE reads, yields one record per CDR3 protein. The data hold about 220,000 distinct CDR3 sequences, with roughly 6.2% observed a single time. Sequenced here: CD4+ T cells sorted from PBMCs, sampled on the day of the yellow fever booster vaccination. Receptor source: a man aged 25 to 40 who received the YFV17D yellow fever vaccine.

This clonotype has ten or more counts. The CDR3 nucleotides are TGCAGTGCTAGAGATCCGGCCGGGGCAAGCGGGAGTGGGTTTGATACGCAGTATTTT. The encoded protein is CSARDPAGASGSGFDTQYF. This chain uses TRBV20-1 with TRBJ2-3; TRBD2 aligns across 8 bases. V shed 0 bases, J shed 6 bases, and the junction held 20 bases outside the gene matches. The germline V gene has CDR1 DFQATT and CDR2 SNEGSKA (reference sequence). The CDR3 contains 19 residues.

This clonotype was picked up many times. The chain recombines TRBV10-3 with TRBJ2-2; D is undetermined. CDR1 ENHRY and CDR2 SYGVKD come from the germline V gene. This CDR3 has 14 amino acids. Trimming removed 8 bases at V and 2 bases at J, with 12 bases between. This CDR3 reads CAIQFDTNTGELFF. The CDR3 DNA follows: TGTGCCATCCAATTCGACACTAACACCGGGGAGCTGTTTTTT.

The chain couples TRBV21-1 to TRBJ2-7; the D call TRBD1 from the table was never checked on the DNA. TRBV21-1 is assigned pseudogene status. This CDR3 contains 15 residues. This CDR3 is CASSKGGTDQYEQYF. The CDR3 DNA reads as TGTGCCAGCAGCAAAGGGGGGACAGACCAATACGAGCAGTACTTC.

This clonotype occurred many times. This rearrangement joins TRBV4-3 to TRBJ2-7; 10 bases fit TRBD1. With V trimmed by 1 base and J by 2 bases, 2 bases remained unmatched. Germline lookup yields CDR1 LGHNA and CDR2 YSLEER. The CDR3 has 15 amino acids. The CDR3 DNA follows: TGCGCCAGCAGCCAAGGGGACAGGGGAACCTACGAGCAGTACTTC. Translating it yields CASSQGDRGTYEQYF.

This clonotype was detected only a few times. The chain has TRBV6-5 and TRBJ1-1; tentatively, D is TRBD1 (5 bases). V was cut by 2 bases and J by 3 bases, with 10 bases left in between. CDR1 MNHEY and CDR2 SVGAGI come from the germline V gene. The CDR3 spans 14 residues. CDR3 sequence: CASSYGGVDTEAFF. The CDR3 nucleotides are TGTGCCAGCAGTTACGGGGGGGTTGACACTGAAGCTTTCTTT.

A note on this clonotype: This sequence may be a read error, since a much larger clone differs from it by one base. The chain has TRBV20-1 and TRBJ2-1; 7 nucleotides agree with TRBD2. The junction had 10 bases not matched to a gene; V was cut back by 5 bases and J by 12 bases. This CDR3 is built from 12 residues. Per germline, CDR1 DFQATT and CDR2 SNEGSKA (reference sequence). The CDR3 here is CSAGGKTGGQFF. CDR3 nucleotides: TGCAGTGCTGGGGGTAAAACGGGGGGGCAGTTCTTC.

V and J are TRBV30 and TRBJ2-7; D perhaps matches TRBD2 (5 bases). Looked up from germline, CDR1 is GTSNPN and CDR2 is SVGIG (reference sequence). CDR3 length: 13 amino acids. V lost 3 bases and J lost 6, with 15 bases in between. CDR3 in amino acids: CAWRDSRFGEQYF. For the CDR3, the DNA is TGTGCCTGGAGGGACTCTCGGTTTGGCGAGCAGTACTTC.

This clonotype was seen many times. This sequence joins TRBV7-2 and TRBJ2-7; 12 bases line up with TRBD2. The CDR3 length is 15 residues. V trimming: 5 bases; J trimming: 0 bases; junction bases outside the gene matches: 2. CDR1 is SGHTA and CDR2 is FQGNSA in the germline V gene. This CDR3 is CASSTTSGSSYEQYF. The DNA of the CDR3 is TGTGCCAGCAGCACGACTAGCGGGAGCTCCTACGAGCAGTACTTC.